The 20 T cell receptor beta chains below were found in one sample sequenced in a study of T cell responses to AZD1222 COVID-19 vaccine. Some clones are missing from TCRdb's copy, which holds only in-frame ones; the method was immunoSEQ multiplex PCR. Of 80,000 to 100,000 clones listed, around nine tenths were seen once; the top ten hold approximately 3%. The sample consisted of peripheral blood, taken on day 0 of MenACWY control vaccination. The source is an adult in good health.

V usage is TRBV10-3 and J usage is TRBJ2-1, with D perhaps TRBD1 (5 bases). Germline CDR1 is ENHRY and CDR2 is SYGVKD. V was shortened by 4 bases and J by 2 bases, with 9 bases between the two germline ends. The CDR3 extends over 14 amino acids. The CDR3 DNA is TGTGCCATCAGTGGGGGCCCTACCTACAATGAGCAGTTCTTC. It yields the protein CAISGGPTYNEQFF.

The chain recombines TRBV5-1 with TRBJ2-7; the match to TRBD1 covers 11 bases. Trimming cost V 3 bases and J 6 bases; bases outside gene matches: 8. Germline loops: CDR1 SGHRS, CDR2 YFSETQ. The CDR3 contains 15 residues. The CDR3 DNA reads as TGCGCCAGCAGCTCCACGGGACAGGGGGGTCGCGAGCAGTACTTC. This encodes CASSSTGQGGREQYF.

V is TRBV4-3 and J is TRBJ1-1, with a tentative D call TRBD1 (5 bases). This CDR3 has 15 amino acids. CDR1 LGHNA and CDR2 YSLEER come from the germline V gene. Trimming took off 0 bases at V and 5 bases at J, with 13 bases between the two ends. CDR3 in amino acids: CASSQDLAGQTEAFF. The DNA of the CDR3 is TGCGCCAGCAGCCAAGATCTAGCAGGGCAAACTGAAGCTTTCTTT.

V and J are TRBV6-2 or TRBV6-3 and TRBJ2-5; tentatively, D is TRBD2 (6 bases). V lost 5 bases and J 1 base, leaving 17 bases between the germline ends. Germline CDR1 MNHEY, CDR2 SVGEGT. This CDR3 contains 16 residues. CDR3 bases: TGTGCCAGCAGTCAGCGGGCTAGTGGGGGCCAAGAGACCCAGTACTTC. Translated: CASSQRASGGQETQYF.

The chain couples TRBV5-8 to TRBJ2-7, with D uncertain. From germline, CDR1 is SGHTS and CDR2 YDEGEE. Trimming shortened V by 6 bases and J by 6 bases, and 7 bases separated the two germline ends. The CDR3 consists of 10 residues. CDR3 protein: CASNYPEQYF. The CDR3 coding sequence is TGTGCCAGCAACTATCCCGAGCAGTACTTC. The full variable domain, in which reference TRBV5-8 and TRBJ2-7 provide the parts outside the CDR3, is EAGVTQSPTHLIKTRGQQATLRCSPISGHTSVYWYQQALGLGLQFLLWYDEGEERNRGNFPPRFSGRQFPNYSSELNVNALELEDSALYLCASNYPEQYFGPGTRLTVT.

The rearrangement uses TRBV2 and TRBJ1-1; 9 bases map to TRBD1. The germline gives CDR1 SNHLY, CDR2 FYNNEI. Trimming removed 6 bases from V and 5 bases from J; junction bases left unmatched: 7. The CDR3 is made up of 14 amino acids. DNA of the CDR3: TGTGCCAGCAGCACAGGGGGCGGAGTGACTGAAGCTTTCTTT. Encoded protein: CASSTGGGVTEAFF.

The J gene is TRBJ1-1, the V gene TRBV7-2, with no clear D. Germline V gene lookup returns CDR1 SGHTA and CDR2 FQGNSA. Trimming shortened V by 5 bases and J by 3 bases, and 10 bases separated the two germline ends. This CDR3 is 13 amino acids long. CDR3 nucleotide sequence: TGTGCCAGCAGCCAGAAGTGGGACACTGAAGCTTTCTTT. This gives the protein CASSQKWDTEAFF.

The V gene is TRBV9, the J gene TRBJ1-2; no firm D call. V shed 0 bases and J shed 0 bases, with 9 bases lying between them. CDR1 is SGDLS, CDR2 YYNGEE, per germline. The CDR3 sequence is 15 residues long. The CDR3 bases are TGTGCCAGCAGCGTAGGTCAGGTAGCTAACTATGGCTACACCTTC. Its translation is CASSVGQVANYGYTF.

This clone has just a few counts. The chain uses TRBV6-5 and TRBJ1-3; 7 positions agree with TRBD1. With 6 bases clipped from V and 4 bases from J, the junction kept 6 bases outside the gene matches. The germline gives CDR1 MNHEY, CDR2 SVGAGI. The CDR3 is 14 residues long. For the CDR3, the DNA is TGTGCCAGCAGGAGACAGGGTGGCGGAAACACCATATATTTT. Its protein is CASRRQGGGNTIYF.

This rearrangement joins TRBV6-5 to TRBJ1-5; tentative D call: TRBD1 (6 bases). This CDR3 is 15 amino acids long. CDR1 MNHEY and CDR2 SVGAGI come from the germline V gene. V was shortened by 6 bases and J by 7 bases, with 19 bases between the two germline ends. CDR3 bases: TGTGCCAGCAGCCTTGAACAGGGAGGAGGGCAGCCCCAGCATTTT. Protein sequence: CASSLEQGGGQPQHF.

V usage is TRBV12-3 or TRBV12-4 and J usage is TRBJ2-5; D is undetermined. The ends were cut back, 2 bases at V and 6 bases at J, with 10 bases in the middle. The CDR3 length is 13 residues. The chain's CDR3 is CASSLRPFKTQYF. The CDR3 DNA is TGTGCCAGCAGTTTACGCCCCTTCAAGACCCAGTACTTC.

The chain couples TRBV24-1 to TRBJ1-2; 7 bases agree with TRBD1. Germline CDR1 reads KGHDR; CDR2 reads SFDVKD. Losses at the gene ends were 3 bases for V and 6 bases for J; bases not matched to a gene: 9. The CDR3 consists of 15 residues. In DNA form, the CDR3 reads TGTGCCACCAGTGATGCTACCCGGGACAGAGATGGCTACACCTTC. Translation: CATSDATRDRDGYTF.

The chain joins TRBV11-1 to TRBJ1-6; 8 bases are shared with TRBD1. This CDR3 is 16 amino acids long. V shed 4 bases, J shed 0 bases, and the junction held 2 bases outside the gene matches. CDR1 is SGHAT and CDR2 is FQDESV in the germline V gene (reference sequence). CDR3 coding DNA: TGTGCCAGCAGCTGGGGACAGGCCTCCTATAATTCACCCCTCCACTTT. Amino acids: CASSWGQASYNSPLHF.

The J gene is TRBJ1-5, the V gene TRBV6-5; D call uncertain. Germline loops: CDR1 MNHEY, CDR2 SVGAGI. V was trimmed by 6 bases and J by 6 bases, leaving 12 bases between them. CDR3 length equals 13 residues. The CDR3: CASSLARFQPQHF. In DNA, the CDR3 is TGTGCCAGCAGCCTTGCCCGGTTTCAGCCCCAGCATTTT.

V is TRBV7-2 and J is TRBJ1-2, with no clear D. This CDR3 has 12 amino acids. CDR1 and CDR2 from the germline V gene are SGHTA and FQGNSA. V shed 5 bases and J shed 4 bases, with 8 bases lying between them. CDR3 DNA sequence: TGTGCCAGCAGCCCGATAGGCTATGGCTACACCTTC. Encoded protein: CASSPIGYGYTF.

This rearrangement joins TRBV28 to TRBJ1-1; possible D gene TRBD1, 5 bases. CDR1 is MDHEN and CDR2 is SYDVKM in the germline V gene. Between the trimmed V and J ends, which lost 6 bases and 0 bases, there was a span of 20 bases. The CDR3 consists of 17 residues. CDR3: CASSPNWGGFMNTEAFF. DNA for the CDR3: TGTGCCAGCAGCCCTAATTGGGGCGGATTCATGAACACTGAAGCTTTCTTT.

This clone was detected once. The rearrangement links TRBV9 to TRBJ1-6; D is undetermined. Germline values: CDR1 SGDLS, CDR2 YYNGEE. The CDR3 length is 15 residues. V gave up 0 bases and J gave up 13 bases, with 17 bases separating them. In nucleotides, the CDR3 is TGTGCCAGCAGCGTAGCCCTCGGAGAGGTTGCGCCCCTCCACTTT. As protein: CASSVALGEVAPLHF.

This rearrangement joins TRBV5-1 to TRBJ1-2; D is unclear. The CDR3 consists of 14 residues. Germline CDR1 is SGHRS and CDR2 is YFSETQ. V dropped 1 base and J dropped 3 bases, with 10 bases sitting between them. The CDR3 reads CASSLSGSYYGYTF. DNA of the CDR3: TGCGCCAGCAGCTTGTCAGGCAGTTACTATGGCTACACCTTC. Filled out from reference TRBV5-1 and TRBJ1-2, the complete variable domain reads KAGVTQTPRYLIKTRGQQVTLSCSPISGHRSVSWYQQTPGQGLQFLFEYFSETQRNKGNFPGRFSGRQFSNSRSEMNVSTLELGDSALYLCASSLSGSYYGYTFGSGTRLTVV.

The V gene is TRBV29-1, the J gene TRBJ1-1; D gene ambiguous. This CDR3 comprises 12 residues. Germline CDR1 is SQVTM and CDR2 is ANQGSEA. The germline V and J ends were trimmed by 6 bases and 7 bases, with 15 bases remaining between them. The CDR3, as DNA: TGCAGCGTAGTACAGCCGTACGGTGAAGCTTTCTTT. It codes for CSVVQPYGEAFF.

The chain carries TRBV6-2 or TRBV6-3 and TRBJ2-3, with 14 bases lining up with TRBD2. Germline lookup yields CDR1 MNHEY and CDR2 SVGEGT. The CDR3 spans 16 residues. V was clipped by 4 bases and J by 6 bases; unmatched bases: 6. CDR3 loop: CASSSGTSGGRDTQYF. CDR3 bases: TGTGCCAGCAGTTCTGGGACTAGCGGGGGCAGGGATACGCAGTATTTT.